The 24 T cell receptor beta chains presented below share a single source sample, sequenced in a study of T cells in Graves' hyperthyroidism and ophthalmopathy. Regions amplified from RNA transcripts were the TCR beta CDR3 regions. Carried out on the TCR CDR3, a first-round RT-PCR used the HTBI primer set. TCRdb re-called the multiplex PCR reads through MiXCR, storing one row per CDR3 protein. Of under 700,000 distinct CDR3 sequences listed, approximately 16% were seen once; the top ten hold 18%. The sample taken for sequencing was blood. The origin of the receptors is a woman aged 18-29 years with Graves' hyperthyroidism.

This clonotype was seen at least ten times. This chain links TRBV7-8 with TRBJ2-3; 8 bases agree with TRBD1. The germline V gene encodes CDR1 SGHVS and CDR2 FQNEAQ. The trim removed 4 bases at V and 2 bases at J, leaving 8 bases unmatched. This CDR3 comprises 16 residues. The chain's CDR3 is CASSSPGGRDTDTQYF. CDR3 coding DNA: TGTGCCAGCAGCTCCCCAGGGGGCCGAGACACAGATACGCAGTATTTT.

The CDR3, as DNA: TGTGCCAGTACAGGACTAGCGGGATCGGTGCAGTTCTTC. It codes for CASTGLAGSVQFF. The V and J genes are TRBV19 and TRBJ2-1, with 12 bases matching TRBD2. CDR1 LNHDA and CDR2 SQIVND come from the germline V gene (reference sequence). This CDR3 comprises 13 residues. The junction had 7 bases not matched to a gene; V was cut back by 7 bases and J by 12 bases.

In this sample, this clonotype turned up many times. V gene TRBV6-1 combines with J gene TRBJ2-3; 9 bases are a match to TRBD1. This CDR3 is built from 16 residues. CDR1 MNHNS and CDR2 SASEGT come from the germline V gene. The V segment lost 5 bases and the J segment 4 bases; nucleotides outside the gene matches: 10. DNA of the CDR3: TGTGCCAGCAGTCTGACCCGGGACAGGGTGGCAGATACGCAGTATTTT. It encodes CASSLTRDRVADTQYF.

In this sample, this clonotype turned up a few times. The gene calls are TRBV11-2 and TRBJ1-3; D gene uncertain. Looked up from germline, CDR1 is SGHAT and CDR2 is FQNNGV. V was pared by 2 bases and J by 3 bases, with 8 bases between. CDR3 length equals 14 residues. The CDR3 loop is CASSLRSYGNTIYF. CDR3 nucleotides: TGTGCCAGCAGCTTAAGATCTTATGGAAACACCATATATTTT.

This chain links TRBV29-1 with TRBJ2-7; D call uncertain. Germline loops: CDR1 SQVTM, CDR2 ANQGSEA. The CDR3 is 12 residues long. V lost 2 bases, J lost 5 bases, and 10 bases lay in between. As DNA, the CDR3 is TGCAGCGTTGAATTGGGTTTCCACGAGCAGTACTTC. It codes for CSVELGFHEQYF.

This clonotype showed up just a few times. CDR3 sequence reads: CASSAGAGGNQPQHF. DNA of the CDR3: TGTGCCAGCAGTGCCGGGGCAGGCGGCAATCAGCCCCAGCATTTT. This chain uses TRBV6-1 with TRBJ1-5; maybe TRBD1 (5 bases). The CDR3 covers 15 residues. Germline values: CDR1 MNHNS, CDR2 SASEGT. Trimming stripped 4 bases from V and 2 bases from J, with 12 bases between.

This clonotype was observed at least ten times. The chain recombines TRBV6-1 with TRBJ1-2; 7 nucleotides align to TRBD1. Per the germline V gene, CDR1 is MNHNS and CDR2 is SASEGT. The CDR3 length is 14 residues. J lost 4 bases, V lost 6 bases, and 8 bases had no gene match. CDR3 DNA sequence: TGTGCCAGCAGACTAACAGGGGATTCCTATGGCTACACCTTC. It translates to CASRLTGDSYGYTF.

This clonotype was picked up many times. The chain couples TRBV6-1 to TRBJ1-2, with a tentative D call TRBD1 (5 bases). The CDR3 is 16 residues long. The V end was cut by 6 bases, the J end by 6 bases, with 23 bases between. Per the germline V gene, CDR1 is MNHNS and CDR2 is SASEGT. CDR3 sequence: CASSPSVWGSRNGYTF. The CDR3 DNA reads TGTGCCAGCAGCCCGTCCGTTTGGGGGTCCCGTAATGGCTACACCTTC.

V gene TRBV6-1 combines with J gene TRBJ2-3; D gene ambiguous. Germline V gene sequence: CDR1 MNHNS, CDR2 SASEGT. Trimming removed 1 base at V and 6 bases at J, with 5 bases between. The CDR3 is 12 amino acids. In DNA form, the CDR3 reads TGTGCCAGCAGTGAAGACTACGATACGCAGTATTTT. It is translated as CASSEDYDTQYF.

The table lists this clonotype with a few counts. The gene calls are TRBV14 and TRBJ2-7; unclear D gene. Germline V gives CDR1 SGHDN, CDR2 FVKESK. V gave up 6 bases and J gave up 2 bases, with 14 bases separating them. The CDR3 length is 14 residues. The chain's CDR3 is CASSYSVRTYEQYF. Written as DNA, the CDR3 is TGTGCCAGCAGTTACAGTGTCAGAACCTACGAGCAGTACTTC.

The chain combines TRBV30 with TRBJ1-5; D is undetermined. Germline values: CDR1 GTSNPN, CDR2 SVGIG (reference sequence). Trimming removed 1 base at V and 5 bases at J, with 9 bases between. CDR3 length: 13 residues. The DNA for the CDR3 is TGTGCCTGGAGTGCTGGCGGGGATCAGCCCCAGCATTTT. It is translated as CAWSAGGDQPQHF. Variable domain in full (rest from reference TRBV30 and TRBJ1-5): SQTIHQWPATLVQPVGSPLSLECTVEGTSNPNLYWYRQAAGRGLQLLFYSVGIGQISSEVPQNLSASRPQDRQFILSSKKLLLSDSGFYLCAWSAGGDQPQHFGDGTRLSIL.

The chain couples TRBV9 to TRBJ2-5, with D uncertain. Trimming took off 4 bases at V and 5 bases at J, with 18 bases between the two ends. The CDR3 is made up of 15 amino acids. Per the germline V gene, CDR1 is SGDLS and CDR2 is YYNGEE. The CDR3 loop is CASSRDPGYYETQYF. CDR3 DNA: TGTGCCAGCAGCCGAGACCCCGGTTACTACGAGACCCAGTACTTC.

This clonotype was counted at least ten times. CDR3: CASSGGSLLLYEQYF. The CDR3, as DNA: TGTGCCAGCAGTGGAGGGTCCCTACTTCTCTACGAGCAGTACTTC. The chain has TRBV28 and TRBJ2-7; tentatively, D is TRBD2 (6 bases). The V end lost 5 bases, the J end lost 3 bases, and 17 bases lay between the germline ends. Germline V gene lookup returns CDR1 MDHEN and CDR2 SYDVKM. There are 15 residues in the CDR3.

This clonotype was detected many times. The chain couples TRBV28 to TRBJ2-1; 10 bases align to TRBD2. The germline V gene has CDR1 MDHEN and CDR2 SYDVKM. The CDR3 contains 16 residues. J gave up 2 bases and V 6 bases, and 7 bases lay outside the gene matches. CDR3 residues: CASRPRTSGPYNEQFF. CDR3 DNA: TGTGCCAGCAGGCCGCGGACTAGCGGACCCTACAATGAGCAGTTCTTC.

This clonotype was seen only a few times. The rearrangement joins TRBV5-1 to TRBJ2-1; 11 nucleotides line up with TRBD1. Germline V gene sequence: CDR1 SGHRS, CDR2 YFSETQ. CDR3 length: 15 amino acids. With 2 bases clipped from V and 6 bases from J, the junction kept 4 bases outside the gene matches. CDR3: CASSFGTGGINEQFF. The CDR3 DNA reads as TGCGCCAGCAGCTTTGGGACAGGGGGGATCAATGAGCAGTTCTTC.

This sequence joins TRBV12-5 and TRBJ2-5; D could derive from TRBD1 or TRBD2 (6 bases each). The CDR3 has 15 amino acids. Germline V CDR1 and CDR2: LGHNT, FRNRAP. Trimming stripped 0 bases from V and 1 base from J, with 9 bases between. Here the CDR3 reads CASGLVQGGQETQYF. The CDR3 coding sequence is TGTGCTAGTGGTTTGGTACAGGGAGGCCAAGAGACCCAGTACTTC.

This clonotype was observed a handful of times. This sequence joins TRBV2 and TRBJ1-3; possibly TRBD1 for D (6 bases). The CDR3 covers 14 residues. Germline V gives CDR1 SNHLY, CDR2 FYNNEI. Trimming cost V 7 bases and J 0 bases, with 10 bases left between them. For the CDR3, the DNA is TGTGCCAGCAAAGGGACACTCTCTGGAAACACCATATATTTT. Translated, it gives CASKGTLSGNTIYF. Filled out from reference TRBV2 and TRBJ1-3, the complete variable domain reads EPEVTQTPSHQVTQMGQEVILRCVPISNHLYFYWYRQILGQKVEFLVSFYNNEISEKSEIFDDQFSVERPDGSNFTLKIRSTKLEDSAMYFCASKGTLSGNTIYFGEGSWLTVV.

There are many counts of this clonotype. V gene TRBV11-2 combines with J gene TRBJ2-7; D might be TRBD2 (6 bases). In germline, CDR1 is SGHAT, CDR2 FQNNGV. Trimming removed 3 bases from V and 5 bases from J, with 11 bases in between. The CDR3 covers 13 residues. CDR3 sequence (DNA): TGTGCCAGCAGCTTCCCCCCGGGGGACGAGCAGTACTTC. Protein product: CASSFPPGDEQYF.

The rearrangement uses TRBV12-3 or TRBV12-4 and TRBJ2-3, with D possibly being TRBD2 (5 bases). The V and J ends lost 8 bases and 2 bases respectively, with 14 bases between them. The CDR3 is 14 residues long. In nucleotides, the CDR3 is TGTGCCAGCCGCATCGAGGGCGCCACAGATACGCAGTATTTT. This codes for CASRIEGATDTQYF.

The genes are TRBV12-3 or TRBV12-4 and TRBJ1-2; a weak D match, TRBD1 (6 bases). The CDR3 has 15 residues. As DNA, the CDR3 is TGTGCTTCTTCGTGGGCGGTCAGGGGCAGAGGAGGCTACACCTTC. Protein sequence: CASSWAVRGRGGYTF.

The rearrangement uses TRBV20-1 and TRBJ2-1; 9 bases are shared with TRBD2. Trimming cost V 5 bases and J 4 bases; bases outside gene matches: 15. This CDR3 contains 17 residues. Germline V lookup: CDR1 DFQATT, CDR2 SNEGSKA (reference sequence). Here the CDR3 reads CSASSLQGLAEYNEQFF. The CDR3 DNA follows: TGCAGTGCTTCCAGTCTTCAGGGACTAGCAGAGTACAATGAGCAGTTCTTC.

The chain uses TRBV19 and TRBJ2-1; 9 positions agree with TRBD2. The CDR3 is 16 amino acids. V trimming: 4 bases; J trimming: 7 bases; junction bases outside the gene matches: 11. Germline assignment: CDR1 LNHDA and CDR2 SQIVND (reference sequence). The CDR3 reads CASSTPVAGERNEQFF. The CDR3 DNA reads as TGTGCCAGTAGTACCCCAGTAGCGGGGGAAAGGAATGAGCAGTTCTTC. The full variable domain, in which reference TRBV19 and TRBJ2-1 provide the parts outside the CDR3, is DGGITQSPKYLFRKEGQNVTLSCEQNLNHDAMYWYRQDPGQGLRLIYYSQIVNDFQKGDIAEGYSVSREKKESFPLTVTSAQKNPTAFYLCASSTPVAGERNEQFFGPGTRLTVL.

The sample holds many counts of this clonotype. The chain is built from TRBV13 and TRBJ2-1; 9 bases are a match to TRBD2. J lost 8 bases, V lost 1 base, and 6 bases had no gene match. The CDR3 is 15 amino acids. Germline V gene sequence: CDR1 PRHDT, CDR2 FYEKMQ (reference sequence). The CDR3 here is CASSLVGTSMDEQFF. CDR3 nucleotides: TGTGCCAGCAGCTTAGTTGGGACTAGCATGGATGAGCAGTTCTTC.

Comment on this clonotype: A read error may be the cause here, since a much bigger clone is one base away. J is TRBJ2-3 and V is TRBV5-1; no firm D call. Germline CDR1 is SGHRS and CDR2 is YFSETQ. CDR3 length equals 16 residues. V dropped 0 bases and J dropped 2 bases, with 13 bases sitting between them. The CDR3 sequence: CASSLVGDGHTDTQYF. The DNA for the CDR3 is TGCGCCAGCAGCTTGGTCGGCGACGGGCACACAGATACGCAGTATTTT.